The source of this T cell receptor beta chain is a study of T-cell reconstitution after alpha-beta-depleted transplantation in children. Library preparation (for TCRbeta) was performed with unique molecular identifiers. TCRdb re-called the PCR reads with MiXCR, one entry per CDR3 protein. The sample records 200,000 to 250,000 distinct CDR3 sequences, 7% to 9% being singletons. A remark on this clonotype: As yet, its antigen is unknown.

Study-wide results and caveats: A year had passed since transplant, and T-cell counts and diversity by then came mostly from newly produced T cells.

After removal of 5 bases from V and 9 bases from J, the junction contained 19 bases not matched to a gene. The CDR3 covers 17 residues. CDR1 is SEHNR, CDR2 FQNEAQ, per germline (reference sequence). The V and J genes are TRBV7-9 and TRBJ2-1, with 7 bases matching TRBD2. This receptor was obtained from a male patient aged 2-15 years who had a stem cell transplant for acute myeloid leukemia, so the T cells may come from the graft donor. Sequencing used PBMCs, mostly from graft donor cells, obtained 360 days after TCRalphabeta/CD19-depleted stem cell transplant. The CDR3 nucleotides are TGTGCCAGCAGCCCCCTACTGCTCCGCGGGGGAAGTGGTGAGCAGTTCTTC. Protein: CASSPLLLRGGSGEQFF.